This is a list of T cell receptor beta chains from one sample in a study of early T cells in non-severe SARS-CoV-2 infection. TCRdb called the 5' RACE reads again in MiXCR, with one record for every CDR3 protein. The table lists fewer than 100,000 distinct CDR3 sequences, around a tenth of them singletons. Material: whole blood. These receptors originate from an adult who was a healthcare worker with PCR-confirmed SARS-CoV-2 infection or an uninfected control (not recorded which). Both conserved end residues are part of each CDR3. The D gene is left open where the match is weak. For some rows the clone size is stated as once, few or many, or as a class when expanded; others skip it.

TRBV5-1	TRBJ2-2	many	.	TGCGCCAGCAGCTTGGATGGGACATACACCGGGGAGCTGTTTTTT	CASSLDGTYTGELFF
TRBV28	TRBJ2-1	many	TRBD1	TGTGCGGTTCGAGATCAGGGGGCTTATGAGCAGTTCTTC	CAVRDQGAYEQFF
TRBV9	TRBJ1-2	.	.	TGTGCCAGCAGCGTTGGGGGAGGCTATGGCTACACCTTC	CASSVGGGYGYTF
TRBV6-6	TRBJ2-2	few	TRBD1	TGTGCCAGCAGTGCGACAGGGGGGACTGGCGGGGAGCTGTTTTTT	CASSATGGTGGELFF
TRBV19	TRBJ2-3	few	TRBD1	TGTGCCAGCGAAGGCACAGGGGGCACAGATACGCAGTATTTT	CASEGTGGTDTQYF
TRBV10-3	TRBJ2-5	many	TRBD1	TGTGCCATCAGGACAGGGGATCAAGAGACCCAGTACTTC	CAIRTGDQETQYF
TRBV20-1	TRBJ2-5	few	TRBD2	TGCAGAGCCGAACCGGGACTAGCGGGAGGGCCCTCGTACTTC	CRAEPGLAGGPSYF
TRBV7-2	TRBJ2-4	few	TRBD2	TGTGCCAGCAGCTTAACCAGGGCGAGCGGGATGGGAAACATTCAGTACTTC	CASSLTRASGMGNIQYF
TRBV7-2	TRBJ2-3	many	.	TGTGCCAGCAGCGTAGGAGGTCGTCAACTAGCCGCAGATACGCAGTATTTT	CASSVGGRQLAADTQYF
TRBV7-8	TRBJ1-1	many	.	TGTGCCAGCAGGGAAGGGTTGTCGGCTGAAGCTTTCTTT	CASREGLSAEAFF
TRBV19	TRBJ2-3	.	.	TGTGCCAGTAGTCCCGCTAGCACAGATACGCAGTATTTT	CASSPASTDTQYF
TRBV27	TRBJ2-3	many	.	TGTGCCAGCAGTTTTTCGGGGAGCACAGATACGCAGTATTTT	CASSFSGSTDTQYF
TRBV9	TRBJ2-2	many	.	TGTGCCAGCAGCTCCCGATCCGGGCCCGGGGAGCTGTTTTTT	CASSSRSGPGELFF
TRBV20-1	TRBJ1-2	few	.	TGCAGTGCTAGAGGGCTGAACTATGGCTACACCTTC	CSARGLNYGYTF
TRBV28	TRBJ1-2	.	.	TGTGCCAGCAGACCCATTACAGAAAACTATGGCTACACCTTC	CASRPITENYGYTF
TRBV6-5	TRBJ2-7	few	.	TGTGCCACCAGAAGGGCTTTCGGGAACCCTCCGGGAGAGCAGTACTTC	CATRRAFGNPPGEQYF
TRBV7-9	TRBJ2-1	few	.	TGTGCCAGCAGCTTGGACTCTAGCTCCTACAATGAGCAGTTCTTC	CASSLDSSSYNEQFF
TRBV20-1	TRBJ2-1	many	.	TGCAGTGCTAGTAGTTATACGGACGCAGACAATGAGCAGTTCTTC	CSASSYTDADNEQFF
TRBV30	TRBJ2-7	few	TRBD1	TGTGCCTGGGGACAGGGTGCGGAGCAGTACTTC	CAWGQGAEQYF
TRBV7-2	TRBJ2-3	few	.	TGTGCCAGCAGCACTACACGTACTAGCACAGATACGCAGTATTTT	CASSTTRTSTDTQYF
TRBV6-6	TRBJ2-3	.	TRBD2	TGTGCCAGCGGGGGGGGAGATACGCAGTATTTT	CASGGGDTQYF
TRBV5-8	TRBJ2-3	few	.	TGTGCCAGCAGCTGGCGGGACAGAGAGACTACAGATACGCAGTATTTT	CASSWRDRETTDTQYF
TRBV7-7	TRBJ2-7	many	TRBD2	TGTGCCAGCAGCTTAGGGTGGACTAGCTTCAACGAGCAGTACTTC	CASSLGWTSFNEQYF
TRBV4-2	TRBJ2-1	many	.	TGTGCCAGCAGCCTCCAAGGAGGGGATTCCTACAATGAGCAGTTCTTC	CASSLQGGDSYNEQFF
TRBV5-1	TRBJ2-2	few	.	TGCGCCAGCAGCTTGGCCGCTTTTGTGAACACCGGGGAGCTGTTTTTT	CASSLAAFVNTGELFF
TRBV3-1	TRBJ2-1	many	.	TGTGCCAGCAGCCAAGCCGGGATTGAGCAGTTCTTC	CASSQAGIEQFF
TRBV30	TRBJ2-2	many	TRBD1	TGTGCCTCCGGACAGGGGGCCGGGGAGCTGTTTTTT	CASGQGAGELFF
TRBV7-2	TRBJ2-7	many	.	TGTGCCAGCAGCTTAGTGGGGACGAGCTCCTACGAGCAGTACTTC	CASSLVGTSSYEQYF
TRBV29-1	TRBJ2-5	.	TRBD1	TGCAGCGTTAAGGGGGCAGAGACCCAGTACTTC	CSVKGAETQYF
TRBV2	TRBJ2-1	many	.	TGTGCCAGCAGTAAGGGCTATTACAATGAGCAGTTCTTC	CASSKGYYNEQFF
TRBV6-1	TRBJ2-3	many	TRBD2	TGTGCCAGCAGAACTAGCGGAGATACGCAGTATTTT	CASRTSGDTQYF
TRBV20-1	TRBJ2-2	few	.	TGCAGTGCTATCAGACAGAACACCGGGGAGCTGTTTTTT	CSAIRQNTGELFF
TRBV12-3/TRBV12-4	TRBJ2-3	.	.	TGTGCCAGCAGTAGAAGGGGGGGAAACACAGATACGCAGTATTTT	CASSRRGGNTDTQYF
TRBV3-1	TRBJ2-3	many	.	TGTGCCAGCAGCCAAAGGGCCTCCCCCTCGGATACGCAGTATTTT	CASSQRASPSDTQYF
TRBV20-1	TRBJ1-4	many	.	TGCAGTGCTACGGCAGGGACCTCCCATACAACTAATGAAAAACTGTTTTTT	CSATAGTSHTTNEKLFF
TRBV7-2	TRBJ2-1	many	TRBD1	TGTGCCAGCAGCTCGGGGACCCTCCCGCCCAGACAGGGGGAGTCCTACAATGAGCAGTTCTTC	CASSSGTLPPRQGESYNEQFF
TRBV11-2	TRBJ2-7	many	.	TGTGCCAGCAGCTTAGAGGGGGCTTCCTACGAGCAGTACTTC	CASSLEGASYEQYF
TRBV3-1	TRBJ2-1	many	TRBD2	TGTGCCAGCAGACAACTAGCGGGAGCCTACAATGAGCAGTTCTTC	CASRQLAGAYNEQFF
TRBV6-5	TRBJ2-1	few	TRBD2	TGTGCCAGCAGTCCTTTAGCGGGGTCTGGAAATGAGCAGTTCTTC	CASSPLAGSGNEQFF
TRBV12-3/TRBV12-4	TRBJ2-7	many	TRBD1	TGTGCCAGCAGGGGGGCAGGGGGCGGCTACGAGCAGTACTTC	CASRGAGGGYEQYF
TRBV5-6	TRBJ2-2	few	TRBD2	TGTGCCAGCAGCTTAGGGAGCGGGAGGCAGGCCGGGGAGCTGTTTTTT	CASSLGSGRQAGELFF